This T cell receptor beta chain was captured by sequencing in a study of T cell responses to AZD1222 COVID-19 vaccine. Whole-study findings and limits: Only a handful of individuals given AZD1222 were seropositive at baseline. Two AZD1222 doses significantly raised spike-specific TCR breadth and depth over controls. The repertoires were collected only after the peak T cell response. The study found vaccine-associated CD4 TCRs spanning spike, dominant at 160-218 and 743-854.

TCRdb's copy holds only in-frame clones and misses some; the assay was immunoSEQ multiplex PCR. The sample consists of about 130,000 clones, 70% to 90% of them appearing once. In regard to this clone: Its antigen is unknown.

The germline V and J ends were trimmed by 3 bases and 8 bases, with 13 bases remaining between them. Germline-derived CDR1 and CDR2 are LGHDT and YNNKEL (reference sequence). The CDR3 contains 14 residues. The clonotype originates from an adult in good health. This chain connects TRBV3-1 (or the pseudogene TRBV3-2) to TRBJ1-4, with D maybe TRBD1 (5 bases). The sample here was peripheral blood, taken on day 0 of AZD1222 vaccination. CDR3: CASSHLERGEKLFF. The DNA of the CDR3 is TGTGCCAGCAGCCACCTCGAGAGGGGCGAAAAACTGTTTTTT.